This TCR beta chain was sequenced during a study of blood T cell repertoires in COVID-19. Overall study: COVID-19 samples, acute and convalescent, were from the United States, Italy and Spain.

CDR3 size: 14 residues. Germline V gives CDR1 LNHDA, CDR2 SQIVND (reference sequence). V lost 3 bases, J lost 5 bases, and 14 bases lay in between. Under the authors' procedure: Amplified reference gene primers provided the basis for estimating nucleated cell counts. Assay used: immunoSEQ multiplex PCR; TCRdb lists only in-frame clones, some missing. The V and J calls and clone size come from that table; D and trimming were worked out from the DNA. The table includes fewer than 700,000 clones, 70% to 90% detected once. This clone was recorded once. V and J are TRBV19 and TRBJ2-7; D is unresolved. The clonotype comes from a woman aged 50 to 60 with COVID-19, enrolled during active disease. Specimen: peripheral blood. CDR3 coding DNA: TGTGCCAGTAGTATCTCCCCCGGAGAGAACGAGCAGTACTTC. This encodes CASSISPGENEQYF. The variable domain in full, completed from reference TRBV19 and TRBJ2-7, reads DGGITQSPKYLFRKEGQNVTLSCEQNLNHDAMYWYRQDPGQGLRLIYYSQIVNDFQKGDIAEGYSVSREKKESFPLTVTSAQKNPTAFYLCASSISPGENEQYFGPGTRLTVT.